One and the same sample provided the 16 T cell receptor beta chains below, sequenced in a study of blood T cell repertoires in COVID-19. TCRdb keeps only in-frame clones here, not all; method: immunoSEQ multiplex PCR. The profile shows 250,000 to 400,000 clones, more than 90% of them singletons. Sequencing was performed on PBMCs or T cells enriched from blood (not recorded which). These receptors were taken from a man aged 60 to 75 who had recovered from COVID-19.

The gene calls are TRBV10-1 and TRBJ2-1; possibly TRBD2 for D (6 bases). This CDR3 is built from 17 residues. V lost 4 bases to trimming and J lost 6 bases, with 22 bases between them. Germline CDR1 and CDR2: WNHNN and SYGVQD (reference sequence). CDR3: CASSVGLFGGTFNEQFF. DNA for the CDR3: TGCGCCAGCAGTGTTGGCCTATTTGGCGGGACTTTCAATGAGCAGTTCTTC.

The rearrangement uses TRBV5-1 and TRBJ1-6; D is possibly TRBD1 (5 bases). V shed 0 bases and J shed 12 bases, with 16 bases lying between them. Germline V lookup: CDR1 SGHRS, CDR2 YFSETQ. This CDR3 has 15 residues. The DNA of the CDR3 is TGCGCCAGCAGCTTGGCGGATACAGGAGCTCGACCCCTCCACTTT. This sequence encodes CASSLADTGARPLHF.

The CDR3 spells CASSPDGDNSPLHF. The CDR3 bases are TGTGCCAGCTCACCAGACGGAGATAATTCACCCCTCCACTTT. The chain joins TRBV18 to TRBJ1-6; D gene unclear. The CDR3 runs 14 residues. V was shortened by 2 bases and J by 5 bases, with 7 bases between the two germline ends. Germline CDR1 reads KGHSH; CDR2 reads LQKENI. Full variable domain (remainder filled in from reference TRBV18 and TRBJ1-6): NAGVMQNPRHLVRRRGQEARLRCSPMKGHSHVYWYRQLPEEGLKFMVYLQKENIIDESGMPKERFSAEFPKEGPSILRIQQVVRGDSAAYFCASSPDGDNSPLHFGNGTRLTVT.

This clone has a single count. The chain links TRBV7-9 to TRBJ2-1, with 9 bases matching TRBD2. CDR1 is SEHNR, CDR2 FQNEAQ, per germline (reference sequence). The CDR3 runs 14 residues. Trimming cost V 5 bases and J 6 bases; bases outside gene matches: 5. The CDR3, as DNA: TGTGCCAGCAGCACACGACTAGCGGTCAATGAGCAGTTCTTC. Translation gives CASSTRLAVNEQFF.

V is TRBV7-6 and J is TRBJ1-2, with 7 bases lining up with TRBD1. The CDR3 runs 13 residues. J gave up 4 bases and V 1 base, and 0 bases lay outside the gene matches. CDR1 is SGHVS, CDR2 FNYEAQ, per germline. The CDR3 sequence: CASSLGDSYGYTF. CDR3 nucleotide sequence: TGTGCCAGCAGCTTAGGGGACAGCTATGGCTACACCTTC.

DNA for the CDR3: TGTGCCAGTAGGTCAGACAGTAATGGCTACACCTTC. This codes for CASRSDSNGYTF. The rearrangement links TRBV19 to TRBJ1-2; possible D gene TRBD1, 5 bases. The V and J ends lost 6 bases and 6 bases respectively, with 11 bases between them. Germline assignment: CDR1 LNHDA and CDR2 SQIVND (reference sequence). The CDR3 has 12 amino acids.

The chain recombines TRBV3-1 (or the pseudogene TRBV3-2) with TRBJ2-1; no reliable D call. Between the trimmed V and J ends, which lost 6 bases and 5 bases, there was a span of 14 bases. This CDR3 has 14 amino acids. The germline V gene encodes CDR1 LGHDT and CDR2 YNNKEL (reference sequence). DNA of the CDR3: TGTGCCAGCAGTCCTACAACTATAAACAATGAGCAGTTCTTC. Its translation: CASSPTTINNEQFF.

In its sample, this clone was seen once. CDR3 coding DNA: TGTGCCAGCAGCTTGGTCGGGCAGGGGGCCTATGGCTACACCTTC. Protein product: CASSLVGQGAYGYTF. The chain is built from TRBV5-4 and TRBJ1-2; 8 bases map to TRBD1. Trimming cost V 0 bases and J 4 bases; bases outside gene matches: 5. CDR3 length: 15 residues. The germline gives CDR1 SGHNT, CDR2 YYREEE (reference sequence). Supplemented by reference TRBV5-4 and TRBJ1-2, the full variable domain reads ETGVTQSPTHLIKTRGQQVTLRCSSQSGHNTVSWYQQALGQGPQFIFQYYREEENGRGNFPPRFSGLQFPNYSSELNVNALELDDSALYLCASSLVGQGAYGYTFGSGTRLTVV.

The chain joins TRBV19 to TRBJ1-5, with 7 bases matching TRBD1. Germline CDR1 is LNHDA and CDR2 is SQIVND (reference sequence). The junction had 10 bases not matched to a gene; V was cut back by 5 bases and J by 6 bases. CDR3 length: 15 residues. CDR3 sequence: CASSFQDRPSQPQHF. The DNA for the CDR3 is TGTGCCAGTAGTTTCCAGGACAGGCCCAGTCAGCCCCAGCATTTT. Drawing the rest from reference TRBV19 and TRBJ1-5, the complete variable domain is DGGITQSPKYLFRKEGQNVTLSCEQNLNHDAMYWYRQDPGQGLRLIYYSQIVNDFQKGDIAEGYSVSREKKESFPLTVTSAQKNPTAFYLCASSFQDRPSQPQHFGDGTRLSIL.

CDR3 amino acids: CASSPPSVAGELFF. In DNA form, the CDR3 reads TGTGCCAGCTCACCACCGTCGGTTGCCGGGGAGCTGTTTTTT. The chain uses TRBV18 and TRBJ2-2, with D unclear. The CDR3 runs to 14 residues. The ends were cut back, 0 bases at V and 6 bases at J, with 8 bases in the middle. CDR1 and CDR2 (germline): KGHSH, LQKENI.

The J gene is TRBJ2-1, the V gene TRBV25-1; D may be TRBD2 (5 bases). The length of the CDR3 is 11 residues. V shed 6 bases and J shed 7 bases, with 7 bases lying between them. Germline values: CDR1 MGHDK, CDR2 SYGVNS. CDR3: CASRGGNEQFF. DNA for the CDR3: TGTGCCAGCAGGGGCGGGAATGAGCAGTTCTTC. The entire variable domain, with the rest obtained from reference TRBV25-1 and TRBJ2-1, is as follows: EADIYQTPRYLVIGTGKKITLECSQTMGHDKMYWYQQDPGMELHLIHYSYGVNSTEKGDLSSESTVSRIRTEHFPLTLESARPSHTSQYLCASRGGNEQFFGPGTRLTVL.

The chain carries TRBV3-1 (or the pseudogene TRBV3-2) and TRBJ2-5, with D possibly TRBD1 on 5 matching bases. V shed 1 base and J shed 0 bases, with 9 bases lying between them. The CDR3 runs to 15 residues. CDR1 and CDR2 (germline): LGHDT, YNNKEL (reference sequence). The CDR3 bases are TGTGCCAGCAGCCAAGGGACACTATACCAAGAGACCCAGTACTTC. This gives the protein CASSQGTLYQETQYF.

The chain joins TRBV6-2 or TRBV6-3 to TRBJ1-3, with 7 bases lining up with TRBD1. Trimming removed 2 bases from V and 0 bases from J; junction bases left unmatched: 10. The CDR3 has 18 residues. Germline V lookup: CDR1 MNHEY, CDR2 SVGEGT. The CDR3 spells CASSYIPNRGYSGNTIYF. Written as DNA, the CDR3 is TGTGCCAGCAGTTACATACCTAACAGGGGTTACTCTGGAAACACCATATATTTT.

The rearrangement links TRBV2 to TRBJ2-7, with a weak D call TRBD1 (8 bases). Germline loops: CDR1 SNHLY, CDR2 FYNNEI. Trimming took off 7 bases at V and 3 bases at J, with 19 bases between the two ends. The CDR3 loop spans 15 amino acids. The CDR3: CASTQGAGAFYEQYF. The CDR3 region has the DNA TGTGCCAGCACTCAGGGGGCGGGAGCTTTCTACGAGCAGTACTTC.

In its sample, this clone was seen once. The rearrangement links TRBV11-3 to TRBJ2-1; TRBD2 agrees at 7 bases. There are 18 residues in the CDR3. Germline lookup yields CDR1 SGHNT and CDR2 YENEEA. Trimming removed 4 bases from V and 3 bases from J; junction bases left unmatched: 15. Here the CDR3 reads CASSSSLGSGKGYNEQFF. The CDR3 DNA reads TGTGCCAGCAGCTCCTCACTAGGGAGCGGGAAGGGCTACAATGAGCAGTTCTTC.

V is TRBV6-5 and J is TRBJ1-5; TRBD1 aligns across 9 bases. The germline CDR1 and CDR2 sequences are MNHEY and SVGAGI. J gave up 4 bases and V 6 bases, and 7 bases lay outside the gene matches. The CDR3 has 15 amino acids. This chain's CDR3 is CASSPYGTGNQPQHF. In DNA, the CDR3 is TGTGCCAGCAGCCCATACGGGACAGGGAATCAGCCCCAGCATTTT.